This T cell receptor beta chain was documented in a study of blood T cell repertoires in COVID-19. The V and J ends lost 2 bases and 3 bases respectively, with 12 bases between them. CDR3 length: 15 amino acids. The germline V gene encodes CDR1 SGHTA and CDR2 FQGNSA. This table comes from immunoSEQ multiplex PCR, and its TCRdb copy is limited to in-frame clones, with some not included. The sample lists 200,000 to 250,000 clones, around 84% occurring once. The TCR sequence derives from a man aged 25 to 45 with active or convalescent COVID-19. Sequences were obtained from peripheral blood. The chain couples TRBV7-2 to TRBJ2-3; TRBD2 might be the D (5 bases). DNA for the CDR3: TGTGCCAGCAGCTTACGCGGGTTAATTACAGATACGCAGTATTTT. It translates to CASSLRGLITDTQYF.